The clone carrying this T cell receptor beta chain has only one observation. The antigen is unknown. This record belongs to a study of CD8 T cells in Susac syndrome. About the research overall: Among sequenced Susac syndrome patients, roughly six had active disease and under ten were in remission. Study conclusions and caveats: As the study acknowledged, the number of individuals in its TCR sequencing and HLA analysis was relatively small.

From blood CD8+ and CD4+ T cells, TCR beta sequences were generated. The CDR3 runs to 13 residues. The ends were cut back, 1 base at V and 1 base at J, with 7 bases in the middle. Germline values: CDR1 GTSNPN, CDR2 SVGIG (reference sequence). Random hexamers were used to reverse transcribe roughly 0.5 to 1 ug of RNA. The amplification used immunoSEQ multiplex PCR on TCR beta CDR3; it spanned 54 Vbeta and 13 Jbeta. TCRdb reprocessed the immunoSEQ multiplex PCR reads with MiXCR, giving one entry per CDR3 protein. The table records roughly 180,000 distinct CDR3 sequences, about 95% of them present only once.

The rearrangement uses TRBV30 and TRBJ1-1; D not resolved. Sequenced input: CD4+ T cells from PBMCs. This clonotype was obtained from a human donor with Susac syndrome. DNA for the CDR3: TGTGCCTGGAGTGGTAGAGAGAACACTGAAGCTTTCTTT. Protein product: CAWSGRENTEAFF.